This T cell receptor (beta chain) was sequenced for a study of T-cell reconstitution after alpha-beta-depleted transplantation in children. Unique molecular identifiers were incorporated when the TCRbeta library was constructed. TCRdb analysed the PCR reads with MiXCR anew, one entry per CDR3 protein. Of under 450,000 distinct CDR3 sequences listed, roughly 13% are singletons. This clonotype has just a few counts. CDR3 size: 13 residues. Germline CDR1 SQVTM, CDR2 ANQGSEA. Trimming removed 3 bases from V and 4 bases from J, with 7 bases in between. This specimen consisted of PBMCs, obtained from the stem cell graft. The receptor comes from a human donor who donated a stem cell graft to a child with Fanconi anemia. This chain joins TRBV29-1 and TRBJ2-6; D gene uncertain. The DNA for the CDR3 is TGCAGCGTTGACGGGTCCGGGGCCAACGTCCTGACTTTC. Protein product: CSVDGSGANVLTF.